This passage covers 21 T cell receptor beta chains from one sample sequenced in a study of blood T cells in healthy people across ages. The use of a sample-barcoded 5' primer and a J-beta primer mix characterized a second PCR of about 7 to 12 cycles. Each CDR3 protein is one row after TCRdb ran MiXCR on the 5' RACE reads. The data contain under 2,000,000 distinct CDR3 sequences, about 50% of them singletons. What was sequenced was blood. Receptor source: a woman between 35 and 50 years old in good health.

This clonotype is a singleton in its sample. The CDR3 nucleotides read TGTGCCAGCAGCGGACAGGGGGGTAGAGGCTACACCTTC. It specifies CASSGQGGRGYTF. V gene TRBV6-1 combines with J gene TRBJ1-2; 10 bases line up with TRBD1. The V gene end was trimmed by 6 bases and the J gene end by 8 bases; junction bases not matched to a gene: 6. CDR1 is MNHNS and CDR2 is SASEGT in the germline V gene. The CDR3 loop spans 13 amino acids.

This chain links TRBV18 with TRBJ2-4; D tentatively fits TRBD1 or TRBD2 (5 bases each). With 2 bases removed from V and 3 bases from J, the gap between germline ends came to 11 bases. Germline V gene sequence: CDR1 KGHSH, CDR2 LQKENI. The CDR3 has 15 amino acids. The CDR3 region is CASSPNGAVKNIQYF. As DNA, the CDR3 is TGTGCCAGCTCACCAAACGGGGCGGTCAAAAACATTCAGTACTTC.

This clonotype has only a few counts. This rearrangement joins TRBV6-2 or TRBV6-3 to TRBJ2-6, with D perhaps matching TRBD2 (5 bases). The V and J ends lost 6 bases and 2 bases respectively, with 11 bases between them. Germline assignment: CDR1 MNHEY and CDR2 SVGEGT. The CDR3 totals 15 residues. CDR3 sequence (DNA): TGTGCCAGCAGCGTTACTAGGGCTGGGGCCAACGTCCTGACTTTC. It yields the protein CASSVTRAGANVLTF.

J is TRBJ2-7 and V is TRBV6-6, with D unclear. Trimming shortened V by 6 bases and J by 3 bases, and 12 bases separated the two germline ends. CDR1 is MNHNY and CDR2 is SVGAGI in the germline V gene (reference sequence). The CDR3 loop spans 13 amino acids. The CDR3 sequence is CASRGKAYYEQYF. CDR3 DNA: TGTGCCAGCAGAGGGAAAGCCTACTACGAGCAGTACTTC.

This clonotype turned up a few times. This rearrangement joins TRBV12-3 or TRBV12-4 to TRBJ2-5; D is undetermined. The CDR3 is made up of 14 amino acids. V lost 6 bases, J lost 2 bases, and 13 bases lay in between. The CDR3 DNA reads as TGTGCCAGCAGGGGCCGGGTGCTACAAGAGACCCAGTACTTC. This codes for CASRGRVLQETQYF.

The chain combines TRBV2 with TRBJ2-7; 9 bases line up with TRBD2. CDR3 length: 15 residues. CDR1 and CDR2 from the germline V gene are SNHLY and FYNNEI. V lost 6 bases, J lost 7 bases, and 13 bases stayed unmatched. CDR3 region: CASSTRGGAYNEQYF. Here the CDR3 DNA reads TGTGCCAGCAGCACGCGGGGGGGAGCATACAATGAGCAGTACTTC.

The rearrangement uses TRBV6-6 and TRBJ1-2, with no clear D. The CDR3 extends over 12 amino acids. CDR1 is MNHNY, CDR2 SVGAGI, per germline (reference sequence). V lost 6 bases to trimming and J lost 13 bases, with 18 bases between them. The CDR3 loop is CASSRPSGLLTF. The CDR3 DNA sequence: TGTGCCAGCAGCCGCCCGTCAGGTTTGCTCACCTTC.

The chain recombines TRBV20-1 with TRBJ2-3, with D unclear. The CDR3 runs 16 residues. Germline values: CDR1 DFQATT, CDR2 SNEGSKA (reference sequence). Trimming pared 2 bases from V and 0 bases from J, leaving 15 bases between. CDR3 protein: CSARRPSRRSTDTQYF. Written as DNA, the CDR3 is TGCAGTGCTAGAAGGCCTTCCCGACGGAGCACAGATACGCAGTATTTT.

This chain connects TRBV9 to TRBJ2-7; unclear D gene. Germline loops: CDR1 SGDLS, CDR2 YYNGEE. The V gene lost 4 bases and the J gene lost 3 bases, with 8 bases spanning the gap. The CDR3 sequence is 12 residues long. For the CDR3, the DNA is TGTGCCAGCAGCAAGGGATTCTACGAGCAGTACTTC. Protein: CASSKGFYEQYF. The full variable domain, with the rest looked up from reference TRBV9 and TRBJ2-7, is DSGVTQTPKHLITATGQRVTLRCSPRSGDLSVYWYQQSLDQGLQFLIQYYNGEERAKGNILERFSAQQFPDLHSELNLSSLELGDSALYFCASSKGFYEQYFGPGTRLTVT.

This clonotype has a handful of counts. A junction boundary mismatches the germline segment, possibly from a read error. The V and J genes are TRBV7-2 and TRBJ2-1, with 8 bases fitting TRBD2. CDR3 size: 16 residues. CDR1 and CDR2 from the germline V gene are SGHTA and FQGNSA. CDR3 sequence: CASRPSGGGSYNERYF. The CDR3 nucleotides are TGTGCCAGCAGACCCTCAGGCGGGGGGTCTTACAATGAGCGGTACTTC. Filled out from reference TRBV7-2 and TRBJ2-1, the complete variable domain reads GAGVSQSPSNKVTEKGKDVELRCDPISGHTALYWYRQSLGQGLEFLIYFQGNSAPDKSGLPSDRFSAERTGGSVSTLTIQRTQQEDSAVYLCASRPSGGGSYNERYFGPGTRLTVL.

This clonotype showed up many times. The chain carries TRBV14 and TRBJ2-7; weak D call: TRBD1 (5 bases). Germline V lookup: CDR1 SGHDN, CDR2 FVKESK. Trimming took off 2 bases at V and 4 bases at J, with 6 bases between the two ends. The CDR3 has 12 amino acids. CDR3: CASSQQGYEQYF. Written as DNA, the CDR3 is TGTGCCAGCAGCCAACAGGGTTACGAGCAGTACTTC.

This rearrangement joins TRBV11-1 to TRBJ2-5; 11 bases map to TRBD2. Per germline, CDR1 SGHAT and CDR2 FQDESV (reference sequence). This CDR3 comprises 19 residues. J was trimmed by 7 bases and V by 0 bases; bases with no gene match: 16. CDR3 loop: CASSLAQVLAGGTERTQYF. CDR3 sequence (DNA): TGTGCCAGCAGCTTAGCGCAGGTGCTAGCGGGGGGTACCGAGAGGACCCAGTACTTC.

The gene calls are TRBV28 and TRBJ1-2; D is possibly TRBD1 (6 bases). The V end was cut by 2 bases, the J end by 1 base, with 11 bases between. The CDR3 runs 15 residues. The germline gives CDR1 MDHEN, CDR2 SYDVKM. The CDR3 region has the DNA TGTGCCAGCAGTTTACCCACAGGGCATAACTATGGCTACACCTTC. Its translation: CASSLPTGHNYGYTF.

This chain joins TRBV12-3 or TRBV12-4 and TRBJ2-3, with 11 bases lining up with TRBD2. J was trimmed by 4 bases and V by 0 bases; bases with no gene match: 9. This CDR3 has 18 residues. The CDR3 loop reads CASSLAELAGVCSDTQYF. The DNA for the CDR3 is TGTGCCAGCAGTTTAGCAGAACTAGCGGGGGTGTGCTCAGATACGCAGTATTTT.

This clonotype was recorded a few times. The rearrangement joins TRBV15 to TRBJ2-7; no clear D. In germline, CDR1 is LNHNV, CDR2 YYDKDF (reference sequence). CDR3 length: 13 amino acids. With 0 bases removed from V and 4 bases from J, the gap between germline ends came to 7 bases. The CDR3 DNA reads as TGTGCCACCAGCAGAGACAAGAATTACGAGCAGTACTTC. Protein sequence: CATSRDKNYEQYF.

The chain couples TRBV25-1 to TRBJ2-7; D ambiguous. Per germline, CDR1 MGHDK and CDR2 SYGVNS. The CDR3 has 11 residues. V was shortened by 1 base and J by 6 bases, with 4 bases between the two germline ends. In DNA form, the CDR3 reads TGTGCCAGCAGTGAATTTACCGAGCAGTACTTC. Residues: CASSEFTEQYF.

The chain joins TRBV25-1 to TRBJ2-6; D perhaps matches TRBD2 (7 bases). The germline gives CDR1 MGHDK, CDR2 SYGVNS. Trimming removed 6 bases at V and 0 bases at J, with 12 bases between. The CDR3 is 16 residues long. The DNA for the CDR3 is TGTGCCAGCAGCAGAGGGGGGGACTCTGGGGCCAACGTCCTGACTTTC. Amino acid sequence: CASSRGGDSGANVLTF.

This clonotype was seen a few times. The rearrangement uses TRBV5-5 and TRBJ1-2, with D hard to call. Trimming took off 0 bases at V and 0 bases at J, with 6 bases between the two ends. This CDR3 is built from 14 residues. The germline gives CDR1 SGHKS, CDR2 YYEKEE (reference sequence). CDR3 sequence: CASSLVSSNYGYTF. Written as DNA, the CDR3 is TGTGCCAGCAGCTTGGTCAGTTCTAACTATGGCTACACCTTC.

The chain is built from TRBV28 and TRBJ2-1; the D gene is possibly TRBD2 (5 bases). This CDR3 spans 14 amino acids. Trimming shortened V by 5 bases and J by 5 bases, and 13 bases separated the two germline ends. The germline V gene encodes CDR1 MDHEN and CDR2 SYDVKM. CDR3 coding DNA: TGTGCCAGCAGTCACGACTCCGGGAACAATGAGCAGTTCTTC. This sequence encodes CASSHDSGNNEQFF.

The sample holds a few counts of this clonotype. CDR3 sequence: CSVAIRGQERGAQYF. Here the CDR3 DNA reads TGCAGCGTCGCTATCAGGGGACAAGAAAGAGGGGCCCAGTACTTC. This chain joins TRBV29-1 and TRBJ2-5; weak D call: TRBD1 (6 bases). The CDR3 is 15 amino acids. Germline V gives CDR1 SQVTM, CDR2 ANQGSEA. V shed 6 bases and J shed 9 bases, with 26 bases lying between them.

The CDR3 DNA sequence: TGTGCCACCAGTGATCGAACGGACAGCCTGTATAATTCACCCCTCCACTTT. This codes for CATSDRTDSLYNSPLHF. The V call is TRBV24-1, the J call TRBJ1-6; TRBD1 might be the D (6 bases). V lost 3 bases, J lost 4 bases, and 15 bases lay in between. Germline-derived CDR1 and CDR2 are KGHDR and SFDVKD. CDR3 length equals 17 residues.